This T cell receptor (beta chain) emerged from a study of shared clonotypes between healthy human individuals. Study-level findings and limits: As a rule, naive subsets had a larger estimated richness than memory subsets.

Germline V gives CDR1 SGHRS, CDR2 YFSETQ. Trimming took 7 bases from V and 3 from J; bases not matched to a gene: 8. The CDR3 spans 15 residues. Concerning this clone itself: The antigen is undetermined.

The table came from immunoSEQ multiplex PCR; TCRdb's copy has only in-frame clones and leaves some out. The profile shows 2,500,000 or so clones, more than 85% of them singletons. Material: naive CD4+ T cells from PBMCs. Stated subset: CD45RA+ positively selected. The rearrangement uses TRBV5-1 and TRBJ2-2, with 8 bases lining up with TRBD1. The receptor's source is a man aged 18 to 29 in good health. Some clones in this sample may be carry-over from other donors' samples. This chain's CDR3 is CASRPTGADTGELFF. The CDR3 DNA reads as TGCGCCAGCCGGCCGACAGGGGCCGACACCGGGGAGCTGTTTTTT.